The table lists the clone carrying this T cell receptor beta chain with many counts. This sample was taken from a study of low-dose radiotherapy and immunotherapy resistance in tumors. Study-level information: Intravenous cyclophosphamide 200 mg/m2 was given every two weeks, one day before radiation and immunotherapy.

V was clipped by 7 bases and J by 3 bases; unmatched bases: 7. The germline V gene encodes CDR1 MNHNY and CDR2 SVGAGI (reference sequence). The CDR3 length is 14 residues. Alpha and beta chains were covered, as first-strand cDNA relied on TRAV- and TRBV-specific primers. A roughly 20-cycle PCR with a constant-region primer and V-primer adapter amplified TCRs. The authors amplified isolated mRNA by in vitro transcription. TCRdb fed the reads into MiXCR, producing one record per CDR3 protein. Among 70,000 to 95,000 distinct CDR3 sequences listed, roughly a sixth were seen once. Time point given: before trial treatment. The donors, trial participants, received nivolumab, ipilimumab, aspirin, low-dose cyclophosphamide and low-dose radiotherapy. Patients with advanced, tumor-infiltrating lymphocyte-negative solid tumors were eligible.

J is TRBJ2-7 and V is TRBV6-6, with 9 bases fitting TRBD1. Sequenced material: PBMCs, taken before treatment. This clonotype was obtained from a male donor with prostate cancer. DNA of the CDR3: TGTGCCAGCATCCCCGGGACAGGGTTCTACGAGCAGTACTTC. Protein sequence: CASIPGTGFYEQYF.